These 4 T cell receptor beta chains originate from one sample sequenced in a study of T-cell memory formation after mild COVID-19. A single record per CDR3 protein comes from TCRdb applying MiXCR to the 5' RACE reads. The sample gives around 430,000 distinct CDR3 sequences, about 15% of which show up once; approximately 21% is in the top ten. Source material: PBMCs or a T cell subset sorted from them (not recorded which). Receptors originate from a man in his late teens or twenties who had mild COVID-19 (a few samples of this study predate the infection). Cell type and time point are not known.

This clonotype came up many times. The chain is built from TRBV3-1 and TRBJ2-7, with 8 nucleotides matching TRBD2. From germline, CDR1 is LGHDT and CDR2 YNNKEL (reference sequence). CDR3 size: 16 residues. Trimming took 1 base from V and 6 from J; bases not matched to a gene: 11. DNA of the CDR3: TGTGCCAGCAGCCAAGGGATAGCGGGCCTAGCGGGCGAGCAGTACTTC. It is translated as CASSQGIAGLAGEQYF.

This clonotype was seen ten or more times. The chain uses TRBV9 and TRBJ1-2, with D unresolved. Germline CDR1 and CDR2: SGDLS and YYNGEE. V gave up 0 bases and J gave up 2 bases, with 11 bases separating them. The CDR3 loop spans 15 amino acids. In DNA form, the CDR3 reads TGTGCCAGCAGCGTAGGCGGGCCCGTGAACTATGGCTACACCTTC. Translating it yields CASSVGGPVNYGYTF.

The chain recombines TRBV7-9 with TRBJ2-3, with D hard to call. From germline, CDR1 is SEHNR and CDR2 FQNEAQ (reference sequence). The V gene lost 5 bases and the J gene lost 4 bases, with 22 bases spanning the gap. The CDR3 runs 17 residues. CDR3 loop: CASSIPSTPAKADTQYF. CDR3 DNA sequence: TGTGCCAGCAGCATACCCTCGACACCGGCCAAGGCAGATACGCAGTATTTT.

This clonotype has just a few counts. J is TRBJ2-2 and V is TRBV14; 7 nucleotides agree with TRBD2. V shed 4 bases, J shed 6 bases, and the junction held 11 bases outside the gene matches. CDR1 is SGHDN and CDR2 is FVKESK in the germline V gene. The CDR3 length is 16 residues. The CDR3 loop reads CASSLGTTSLAGELFF. Written as DNA, the CDR3 is TGTGCCAGCAGCCTCGGGACTACCTCCTTGGCCGGGGAGCTGTTTTTT.